The clone carrying this TCR beta chain was detected a few times. This specimen belongs to a study of T-cell memory formation after mild COVID-19. There are 12 residues in the CDR3. CDR1 is ENHRY, CDR2 SYGVKD, per germline. V lost 0 bases, J lost 7 bases, and 4 bases lay in between. TCRdb processed the 5' RACE reads anew with MiXCR; each CDR3 protein has one entry. The sample lists a few hundred thousand distinct CDR3 sequences, about 22% occurring once. The chain carries TRBV10-3 and TRBJ2-1; D remains ambiguous. Sequences were obtained from PBMCs or a T cell subset sorted from them (not recorded which). This TCR came from an adult woman who had mild COVID-19 (a few samples of this study predate the infection). Cell type and time point are not known. The CDR3 here is CAISESGNEQFF. The CDR3 DNA follows: TGTGCCATCAGTGAGTCTGGTAATGAGCAGTTCTTC.